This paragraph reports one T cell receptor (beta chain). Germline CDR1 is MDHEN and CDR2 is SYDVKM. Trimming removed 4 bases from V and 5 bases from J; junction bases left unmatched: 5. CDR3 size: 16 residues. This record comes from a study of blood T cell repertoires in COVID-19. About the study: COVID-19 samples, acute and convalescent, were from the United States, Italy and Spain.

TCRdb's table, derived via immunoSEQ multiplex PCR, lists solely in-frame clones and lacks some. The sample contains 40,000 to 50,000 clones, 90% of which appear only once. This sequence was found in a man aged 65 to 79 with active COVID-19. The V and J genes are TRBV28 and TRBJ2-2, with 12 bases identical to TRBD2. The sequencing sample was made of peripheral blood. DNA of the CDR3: TGTGCCAGCAGTTCCCTAGCGGGAGGGGGGACCGGGGAGCTGTTTTTT. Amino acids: CASSSLAGGGTGELFF.